The sample holds a few counts of the clone carrying this TCR beta chain. Method: immunoSEQ multiplex PCR; TCRdb's copy keeps in-frame clones and lacks some. This table has approximately 120,000 clones, around 68% appearing once. These data belong to a study of shared clonotypes between healthy human individuals. Study background: Each donor had three CD4 naive, three CD4 memory, two CD8 naive and one CD8 memory plate.

The sequence was obtained from a woman aged 30 to 39 in good health. Input material: memory CD8+ T cells sorted from blood. The subset denotes: CD45RO+ cells pooled with CCR7-negative TemRA cells.

Written as DNA, the CDR3 is TGTGCCAGTAGTATGACGACTAGGTGGGCGGATGAGCAGTTCTTC. Its protein is CASSMTTRWADEQFF. The chain employs TRBV19 and TRBJ2-1, with a weak D call TRBD2 (6 bases). Trimming removed 3 bases from V and 8 bases from J, with 17 bases in between. The germline gives CDR1 LNHDA, CDR2 SQIVND (reference sequence). The CDR3 spans 15 residues.